A single sample is the source of the 28 T cell receptor beta chains below, sequenced in a study of shared clonotypes between healthy human individuals. Data came from immunoSEQ multiplex PCR; TCRdb stores just in-frame clones and leaves some out. This sample yields about a million clones, of which 70% to 85% are seen a single time; 0.89% belongs to the top ten. Sequencing was done on a sample of memory CD4+ T cells from PBMCs. Subset reported: CD45RA-negative fraction. Source of these receptors: a young man in good health. Some clones in this sample may be carry-over from other donors' samples.

The gene calls are TRBV19 and TRBJ2-1; 8 bases are a match to TRBD1. This CDR3 is built from 16 residues. V lost 0 bases to trimming and J lost 7 bases; unmatched junction nucleotides: 8. In germline, CDR1 is LNHDA, CDR2 SQIVND (reference sequence). CDR3 DNA sequence: TGTGCCAGTAGTATAGATCACAGGGGGATTCGTAATGAGCAGTTCTTC. It codes for CASSIDHRGIRNEQFF.

This clone was counted between two and nine times. The chain joins TRBV4-1 to TRBJ2-1; TRBD2 matches 16 bases. Germline values: CDR1 MGHRA, CDR2 YSYEKL. The CDR3 is 17 amino acids. The trim removed 2 bases at V and 12 bases at J, leaving 10 bases unmatched. DNA for the CDR3: TGCGCCAGCAGCCAAATAGACATGGGACTAGCGGGAGGGGCGCAGTTCTTC. This sequence encodes CASSQIDMGLAGGAQFF.

V is TRBV5-1 and J is TRBJ2-5, with D uncertain. CDR1 is SGHRS and CDR2 is YFSETQ in the germline V gene. CDR3 length: 20 residues. Trimming left V 0 bases short and J 2 bases short, with 26 bases between. The CDR3 sequence: CASSLVAAAHDQVLQETQYF. CDR3 nucleotide sequence: TGCGCCAGCAGCTTGGTGGCAGCAGCTCATGACCAAGTCCTTCAAGAGACCCAGTACTTC.

The rearrangement uses TRBV6-4 and TRBJ1-2; TRBD1 agrees at 11 bases. Losses at the gene ends were 4 bases for V and 2 bases for J; bases not matched to a gene: 6. The CDR3 runs to 16 residues. Looked up from germline, CDR1 is MRHNA and CDR2 is SNTAGT. This chain's CDR3 is CASSAGRTGGNYGYTF. CDR3 sequence (DNA): TGTGCCAGCAGTGCCGGACGGACAGGGGGCAACTATGGCTACACCTTC.

This rearrangement joins TRBV4-3 to TRBJ2-3; tentatively, D is TRBD2 (6 bases). This CDR3 comprises 15 residues. Trimming took 0 bases from V and 2 from J, leaving 9 bases between them. Germline CDR1 and CDR2: LGHNA and YSLEER. The CDR3 nucleotides are TGCGCCAGCAGCCAAGAATCACTAGCCACAGATACGCAGTATTTT. Translating gives CASSQESLATDTQYF.

The chain couples TRBV4-3 to TRBJ2-3, with a possible D match to TRBD1 (5 bases). The CDR3 is 15 amino acids. Germline V gives CDR1 LGHNA, CDR2 YSLEER. Trimming took off 0 bases at V and 1 base at J, with 8 bases between the two ends. The CDR3 DNA follows: TGCGCCAGCAGCCAAGATTTGGGGCGCACAGATACGCAGTATTTT. Residues: CASSQDLGRTDTQYF.

This sequence joins TRBV7-9 and TRBJ2-7; TRBD1 agrees at 7 bases. CDR1 SEHNR and CDR2 FQNEAQ come from the germline V gene (reference sequence). This CDR3 is 14 amino acids long. V was clipped by 5 bases and J by 2 bases; unmatched bases: 6. The CDR3 protein is CASSEGQPTYEQYF. The CDR3 nucleotides read TGTGCCAGCAGCGAGGGACAGCCTACCTACGAGCAGTACTTC.

The chain joins TRBV2 to TRBJ2-4; unclear D gene. The V gene's germline CDR1 is SNHLY and CDR2 FYNNEI. This CDR3 has 15 residues. Trimming took off 4 bases at V and 0 bases at J, with 10 bases between the two ends. The CDR3 reads CASSGTGLAKNIQYF. The CDR3 nucleotides are TGTGCCAGCAGTGGTACTGGGTTAGCCAAAAACATTCAGTACTTC.

The V gene is TRBV6-4, the J gene TRBJ2-1, with D maybe TRBD2 (5 bases). The V and J ends lost 3 bases and 2 bases respectively, with 11 bases between them. Per germline, CDR1 MRHNA and CDR2 SNTAGT. The CDR3 consists of 15 residues. The CDR3 sequence: CASSESSEPYNEQFF. Here the CDR3 DNA reads TGTGCCAGCAGTGAAAGTAGCGAGCCCTACAATGAGCAGTTCTTC.

As to this clone: With a much larger clone just one base away, this may be a read error. The chain recombines TRBV30 with TRBJ1-1; maybe TRBD1 (5 bases). The CDR3 spans 11 residues. Germline assignment: CDR1 GTSNPN and CDR2 SVGIG (reference sequence). V lost 7 bases to trimming and J lost 8 bases, with 14 bases between them. Here the CDR3 reads CAYRREGEAFF. The CDR3 region has the DNA TGTGCCTACCGCAGGGAGGGGGAAGCTTTCTTT.

V gene TRBV6-6 combines with J gene TRBJ1-1; D unresolved. Germline V gene data show CDR1 as MNHNY and CDR2 as SVGAGI (reference sequence). This CDR3 spans 8 amino acids. V was trimmed by 11 bases and J by 9 bases, leaving 7 bases between them. The DNA of the CDR3 is TGTGCCTTGGGGAAAGCTTTCTTT. Residues: CALGKAFF.

A few counts support this clone. The chain recombines TRBV27 with TRBJ2-3; D uncertain. The CDR3 has 14 residues. Deletions cut 5 bases from V and 6 bases from J, with 15 bases between. CDR1 MNHEY and CDR2 SMNVEV come from the germline V gene (reference sequence). CDR3 protein: CASSPTDRSDTQYF. The CDR3 DNA reads TGTGCCAGCAGTCCGACCGACCGCTCCGATACGCAGTATTTT.

This CDR3 is CASSKQGRNQPQHF. In DNA, the CDR3 is TGTGCCAGCTCCAAACAAGGAAGGAATCAGCCCCAGCATTTT. The chain combines TRBV18 with TRBJ1-5; no definite D call. The V gene lost 6 bases and the J gene lost 4 bases, with 13 bases spanning the gap. CDR1 and CDR2 from the germline V gene are KGHSH and LQKENI. The CDR3 length is 14 residues.

V is TRBV5-1 and J is TRBJ2-3; D remains unclear. The CDR3 extends over 14 amino acids. CDR1 and CDR2 (germline): SGHRS, YFSETQ. V lost 5 bases to trimming and J lost 2 bases, with 12 bases between them. The CDR3 is CASRTISPTDTQYF. In DNA, the CDR3 is TGCGCCAGCAGGACCATTAGTCCCACAGATACGCAGTATTTT.

This clone was detected a few times. CDR3 sequence reads: CASSRPNEKLFF. CDR3 sequence (DNA): TGTGCCAGCAGCCGGCCAAATGAAAAACTGTTTTTT. The rearrangement joins TRBV14 to TRBJ1-4; D gene unclear. The CDR3 extends over 12 amino acids. With 4 bases removed from V and 5 bases from J, the gap between germline ends came to 5 bases. Germline CDR1 and CDR2: SGHDN and FVKESK.

This clone was picked up a small number of times. The chain joins TRBV12-5 to TRBJ2-5; 8 bases match TRBD1. Per germline, CDR1 LGHNT and CDR2 FRNRAP. With 7 bases clipped from V and 7 bases from J, the junction kept 14 bases outside the gene matches. This CDR3 spans 15 amino acids. DNA of the CDR3: TGTGCTAGTGCTGAGACAGGGGCCCTGGAGGGGACCCAGTACTTC. Translating gives CASAETGALEGTQYF. Complete variable domain (other parts from reference TRBV12-5 and TRBJ2-5): DARVTQTPRHKVTEMGQEVTMRCQPILGHNTVFWYRQTMMQGLELLAYFRNRAPLDDSGMPKDRFSAEMPDATLATLKIQPSEPRDSAVYFCASAETGALEGTQYFGPGTRLLVL.

CDR3 sequence reads: CASSVGVDGGGGDGYTF. The CDR3 nucleotides are TGTGCCAGCAGCGTAGGAGTTGACGGGGGAGGAGGTGATGGCTACACCTTC. V usage is TRBV9 and J usage is TRBJ1-2, with a tentative D call TRBD1 (5 bases). From germline, CDR1 is SGDLS and CDR2 YYNGEE. Trimming left V 0 bases short and J 6 bases short, with 21 bases between. This CDR3 is built from 17 residues. Supplemented by reference TRBV9 and TRBJ1-2, the full variable domain reads DSGVTQTPKHLITATGQRVTLRCSPRSGDLSVYWYQQSLDQGLQFLIQYYNGEERAKGNILERFSAQQFPDLHSELNLSSLELGDSALYFCASSVGVDGGGGDGYTFGSGTRLTVV.

The chain uses TRBV11-2 and TRBJ1-3; 10 nucleotides align to TRBD1. There are 17 residues in the CDR3. V shed 5 bases, J shed 1 base, and the junction held 8 bases outside the gene matches. Germline V gene data show CDR1 as SGHAT and CDR2 as FQNNGV. In DNA, the CDR3 is TGTGCCAGCAGCGGATTCGGGACAGGGGCGTCTGGAAACACCATATATTTT. As protein: CASSGFGTGASGNTIYF.

V gene TRBV7-8 combines with J gene TRBJ2-1; no firm D call. This CDR3 is 15 amino acids long. CDR1 SGHVS and CDR2 FQNEAQ come from the germline V gene. V was shortened by 5 bases and J by 0 bases, with 11 bases between the two germline ends. The CDR3 coding sequence is TGTGCCAGCAGCGTATTCCTAAGCTCCTACAATGAGCAGTTCTTC. As protein: CASSVFLSSYNEQFF.

In its sample, this clone was seen once. The CDR3 loop is CASSDHRGTYGYTF. The CDR3 nucleotides are TGTGCCAGCAGTGACCACAGGGGGACCTATGGCTACACCTTC. This chain connects TRBV6-1 to TRBJ1-2; 8 nucleotides align to TRBD1. The CDR3 contains 14 residues. Germline-derived CDR1 and CDR2 are MNHNS and SASEGT. J gave up 4 bases and V 3 bases, and 4 bases lay outside the gene matches.

The J gene is TRBJ1-1, the V gene TRBV21-1; the table's D call, TRBD1, has no DNA check behind it. TRBV21-1 is given as a pseudogene. The CDR3 consists of 16 residues. The CDR3 here is CASSPKGRALNTEAFF. In DNA form, the CDR3 reads TGTGCCAGCAGCCCCAAAGGCAGGGCTCTGAACACTGAAGCTTTCTTT.

This chain connects TRBV30 to TRBJ1-6, with D uncertain. Germline assignment: CDR1 GTSNPN and CDR2 SVGIG (reference sequence). CDR3 length: 12 amino acids. V was shortened by 5 bases and J by 7 bases, with 9 bases between the two germline ends. CDR3 region: CAWGKVNSPLHF. The DNA of the CDR3 is TGTGCCTGGGGGAAAGTCAATTCACCCCTCCACTTT. Variable domain in full (rest from reference TRBV30 and TRBJ1-6): SQTIHQWPATLVQPVGSPLSLECTVEGTSNPNLYWYRQAAGRGLQLLFYSVGIGQISSEVPQNLSASRPQDRQFILSSKKLLLSDSGFYLCAWGKVNSPLHFGNGTRLTVT.

The J gene is TRBJ2-7, the V gene TRBV2; 7 nucleotides match TRBD2. V was pared by 4 bases and J by 7 bases, with 10 bases of the junction left unmatched. This CDR3 has 14 residues. Looked up from germline, CDR1 is SNHLY and CDR2 is FYNNEI. The DNA of the CDR3 is TGTGCCAGCAGTGTGGGGGGGACTCTTATGGAGCAGTACTTC. It specifies CASSVGGTLMEQYF.

To note about this clone: At the DNA level, this CDR3 is encoded by other sequences in the same sample as well. The DNA of the CDR3 is TGTGCCAGCAGTTTATCCCACACTGAAGCTTTCTTT. It encodes CASSLSHTEAFF. The genes are TRBV28 and TRBJ1-1; D call uncertain. The CDR3 runs to 12 residues. With 1 base removed from V and 3 bases from J, the gap between germline ends came to 3 bases. Per the germline V gene, CDR1 is MDHEN and CDR2 is SYDVKM.

This rearrangement joins TRBV5-6 to TRBJ2-6, with D tentatively TRBD2 (6 bases). Trimming took 4 bases from V and 0 from J, leaving 11 bases between them. Germline V gene data show CDR1 as SGHDT and CDR2 as YYEEEE. This CDR3 region has 16 residues. The CDR3 loop is CASSLRTISGANVLTF. In DNA, the CDR3 is TGTGCCAGCAGCCTAAGGACTATCTCTGGGGCCAACGTCCTGACTTTC.

This chain links TRBV28 with TRBJ1-4, with D perhaps TRBD1 (6 bases). Trimming cost V 8 bases and J 3 bases, with 7 bases left between them. This CDR3 is 12 amino acids long. Germline-derived CDR1 and CDR2 are MDHEN and SYDVKM. CDR3 bases: TGTGCCAGCGGGGGCCCTAATGAAAAACTGTTTTTT. The encoded protein is CASGGPNEKLFF.

The gene calls are TRBV28 and TRBJ2-7, with a possible D match to TRBD2 (6 bases). Trimming cost V 8 bases and J 0 bases, with 14 bases left between them. The germline V gene has CDR1 MDHEN and CDR2 SYDVKM. This CDR3 comprises 14 residues. Here the CDR3 reads CASPKSGASYEQYF. In DNA, the CDR3 is TGTGCCAGCCCTAAATCGGGAGCCTCCTACGAGCAGTACTTC.

The chain employs TRBV7-3 and TRBJ2-3, with 8 bases that match TRBD2. Germline V lookup: CDR1 SGHTA, CDR2 FQGTGA. V was pared by 5 bases and J by 2 bases, with 3 bases of the junction left unmatched. The CDR3 contains 14 residues. The CDR3 region has the DNA TGTGCCAGCAGCCAGACTAGCGTCACAGATACGCAGTATTTT. Its translation is CASSQTSVTDTQYF.